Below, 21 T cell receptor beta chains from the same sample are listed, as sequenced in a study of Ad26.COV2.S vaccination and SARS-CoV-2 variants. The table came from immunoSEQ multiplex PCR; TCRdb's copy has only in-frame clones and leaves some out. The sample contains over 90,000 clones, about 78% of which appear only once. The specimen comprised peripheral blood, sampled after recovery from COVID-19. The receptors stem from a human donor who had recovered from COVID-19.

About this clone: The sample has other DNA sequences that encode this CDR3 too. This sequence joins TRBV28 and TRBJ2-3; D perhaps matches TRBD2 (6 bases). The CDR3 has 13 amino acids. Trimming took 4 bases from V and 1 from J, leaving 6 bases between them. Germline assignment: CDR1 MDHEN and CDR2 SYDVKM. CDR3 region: CASSSGGTDTQYF. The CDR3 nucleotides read TGTGCCAGCAGTTCGGGAGGCACAGATACGCAGTATTTT.

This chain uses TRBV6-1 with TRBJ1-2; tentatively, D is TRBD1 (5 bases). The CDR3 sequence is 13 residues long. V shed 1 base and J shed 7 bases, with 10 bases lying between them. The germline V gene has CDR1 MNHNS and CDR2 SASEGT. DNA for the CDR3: TGTGCCAGCAGTGAAGTTGGAGGGACTGGCTACACCTTC. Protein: CASSEVGGTGYTF.

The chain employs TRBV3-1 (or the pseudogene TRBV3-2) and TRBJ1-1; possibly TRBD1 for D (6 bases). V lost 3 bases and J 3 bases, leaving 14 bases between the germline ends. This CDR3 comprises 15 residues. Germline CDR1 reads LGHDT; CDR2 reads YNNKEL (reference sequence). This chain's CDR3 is CASSQRSGEDTEAFF. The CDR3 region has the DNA TGTGCCAGCAGCCAGCGTTCAGGGGAGGACACTGAAGCTTTCTTT.

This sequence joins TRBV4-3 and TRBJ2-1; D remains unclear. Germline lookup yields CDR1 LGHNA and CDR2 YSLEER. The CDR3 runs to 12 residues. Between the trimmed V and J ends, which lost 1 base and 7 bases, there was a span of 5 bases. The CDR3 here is CASSQGGNEQFF. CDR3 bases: TGCGCCAGCAGCCAAGGGGGAAATGAGCAGTTCTTC.

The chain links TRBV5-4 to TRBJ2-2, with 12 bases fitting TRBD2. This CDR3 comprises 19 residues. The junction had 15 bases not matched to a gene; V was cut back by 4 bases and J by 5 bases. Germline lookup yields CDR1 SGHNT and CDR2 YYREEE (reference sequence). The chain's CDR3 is CASSLVVALAGGNTGELFF. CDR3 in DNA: TGTGCCAGCAGCCTCGTGGTGGCCCTAGCGGGGGGGAATACCGGGGAGCTGTTTTTT. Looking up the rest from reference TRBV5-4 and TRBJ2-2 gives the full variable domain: ETGVTQSPTHLIKTRGQQVTLRCSSQSGHNTVSWYQQALGQGPQFIFQYYREEENGRGNFPPRFSGLQFPNYSSELNVNALELDDSALYLCASSLVVALAGGNTGELFFGEGSRLTVL.

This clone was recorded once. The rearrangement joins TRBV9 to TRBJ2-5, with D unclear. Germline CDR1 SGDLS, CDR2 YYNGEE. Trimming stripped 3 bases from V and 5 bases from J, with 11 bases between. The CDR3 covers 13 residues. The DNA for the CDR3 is TGTGCCAGCAGCGAGACCCCATCGGAGACCCAGTACTTC. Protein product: CASSETPSETQYF.

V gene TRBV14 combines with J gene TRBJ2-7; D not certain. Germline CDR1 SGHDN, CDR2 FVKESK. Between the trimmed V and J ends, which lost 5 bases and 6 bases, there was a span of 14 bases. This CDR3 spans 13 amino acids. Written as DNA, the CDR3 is TGTGCCAGCAGCAGGTCGCGGTCCGGCGAGCAGTACTTC. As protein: CASSRSRSGEQYF. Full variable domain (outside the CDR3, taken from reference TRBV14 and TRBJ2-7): EAGVTQFPSHSVIEKGQTVTLRCDPISGHDNLYWYRRVMGKEIKFLLHFVKESKQDESGMPNNRFLAERTGGTYSTLKVQPAELEDSGVYFCASSRSRSGEQYFGPGTRLTVT.

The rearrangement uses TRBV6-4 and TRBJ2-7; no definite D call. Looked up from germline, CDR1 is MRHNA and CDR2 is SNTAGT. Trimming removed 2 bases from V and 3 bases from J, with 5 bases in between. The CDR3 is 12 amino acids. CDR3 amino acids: CASSDHSYEQYF. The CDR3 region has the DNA TGTGCCAGCAGTGACCATAGCTACGAGCAGTACTTC.

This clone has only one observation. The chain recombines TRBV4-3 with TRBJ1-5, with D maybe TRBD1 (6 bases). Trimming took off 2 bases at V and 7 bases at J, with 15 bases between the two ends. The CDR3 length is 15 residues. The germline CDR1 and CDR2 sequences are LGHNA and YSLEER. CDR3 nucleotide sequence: TGCGCCAGCAGCCAATCTACAGGGTCCGAGCAGCCCCAGCATTTT. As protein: CASSQSTGSEQPQHF.

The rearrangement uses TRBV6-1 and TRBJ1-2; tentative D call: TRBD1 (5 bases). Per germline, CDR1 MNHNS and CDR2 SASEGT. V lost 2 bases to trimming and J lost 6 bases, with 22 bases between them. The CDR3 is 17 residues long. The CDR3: CASSERGLGRVSNGYTF. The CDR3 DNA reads TGTGCCAGCAGTGAAAGGGGTCTCGGTAGGGTTTCGAATGGCTACACCTTC.

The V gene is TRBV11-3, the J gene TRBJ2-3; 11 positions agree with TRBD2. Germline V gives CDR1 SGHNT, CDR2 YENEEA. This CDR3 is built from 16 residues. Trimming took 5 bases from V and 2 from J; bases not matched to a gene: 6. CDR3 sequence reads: CASSVGTSGTTDTQYF. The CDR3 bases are TGTGCCAGCAGCGTCGGGACTAGCGGCACCACAGATACGCAGTATTTT.

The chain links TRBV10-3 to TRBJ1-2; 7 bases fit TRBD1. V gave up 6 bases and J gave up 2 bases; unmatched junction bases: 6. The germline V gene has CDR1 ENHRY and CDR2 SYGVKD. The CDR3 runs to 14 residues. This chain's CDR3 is CAIRGTDRNYGYTF. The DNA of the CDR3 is TGTGCCATCAGGGGAACGGACAGGAACTATGGCTACACCTTC.

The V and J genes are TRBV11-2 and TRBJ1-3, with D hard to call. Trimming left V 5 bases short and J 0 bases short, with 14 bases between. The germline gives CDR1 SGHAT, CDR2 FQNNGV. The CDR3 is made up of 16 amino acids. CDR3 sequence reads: CASSPNIQYSGNTIYF. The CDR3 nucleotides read TGTGCCAGCAGCCCAAATATTCAGTACTCTGGAAACACCATATATTTT. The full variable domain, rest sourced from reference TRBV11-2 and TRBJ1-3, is EAGVAQSPRYKIIEKRQSVAFWCNPISGHATLYWYQQILGQGPKLLIQFQNNGVVDDSQLPKDRFSAERLKGVDSTLKIQPAKLEDSAVYLCASSPNIQYSGNTIYFGEGSWLTVV.

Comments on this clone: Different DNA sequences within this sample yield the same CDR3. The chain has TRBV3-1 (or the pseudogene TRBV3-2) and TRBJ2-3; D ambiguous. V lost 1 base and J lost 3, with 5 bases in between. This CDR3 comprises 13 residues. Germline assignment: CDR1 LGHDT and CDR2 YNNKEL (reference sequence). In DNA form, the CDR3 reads TGTGCCAGCAGCCAAGGGGGAACAGATACGCAGTATTTT. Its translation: CASSQGGTDTQYF.

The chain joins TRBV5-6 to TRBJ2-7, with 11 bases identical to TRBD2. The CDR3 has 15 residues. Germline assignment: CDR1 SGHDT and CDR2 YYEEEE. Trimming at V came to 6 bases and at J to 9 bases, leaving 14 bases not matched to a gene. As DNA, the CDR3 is TGTGCCAGCACCTCCCTTTCTAGCGGGGGGTGGGTGCAGTACTTC. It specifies CASTSLSSGGWVQYF.

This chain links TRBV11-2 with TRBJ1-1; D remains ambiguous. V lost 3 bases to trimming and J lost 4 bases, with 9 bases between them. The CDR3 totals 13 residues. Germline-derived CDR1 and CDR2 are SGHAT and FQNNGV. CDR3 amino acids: CASSFNGITEAFF. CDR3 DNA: TGTGCCAGCAGCTTTAACGGTATCACTGAAGCTTTCTTT. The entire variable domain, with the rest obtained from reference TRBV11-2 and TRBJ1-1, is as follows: EAGVAQSPRYKIIEKRQSVAFWCNPISGHATLYWYQQILGQGPKLLIQFQNNGVVDDSQLPKDRFSAERLKGVDSTLKIQPAKLEDSAVYLCASSFNGITEAFFGQGTRLTVV.

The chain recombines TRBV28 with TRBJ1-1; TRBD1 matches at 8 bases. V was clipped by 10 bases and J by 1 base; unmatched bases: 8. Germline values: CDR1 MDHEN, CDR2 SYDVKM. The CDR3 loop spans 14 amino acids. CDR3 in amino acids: CATDTGTGNTEAFF. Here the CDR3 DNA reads TGTGCCACCGACACCGGGACAGGGAACACTGAAGCTTTCTTT.

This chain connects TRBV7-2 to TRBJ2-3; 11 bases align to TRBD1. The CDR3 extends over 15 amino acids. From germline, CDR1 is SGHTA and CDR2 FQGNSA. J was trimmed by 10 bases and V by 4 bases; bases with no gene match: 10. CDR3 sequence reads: CASSSGTGGFNAQYF. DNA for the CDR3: TGTGCCAGCAGCTCCGGGACAGGGGGATTTAATGCGCAGTATTTT.

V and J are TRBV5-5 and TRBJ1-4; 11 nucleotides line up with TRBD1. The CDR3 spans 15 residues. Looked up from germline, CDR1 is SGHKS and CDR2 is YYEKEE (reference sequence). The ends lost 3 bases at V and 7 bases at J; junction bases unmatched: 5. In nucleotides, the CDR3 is TGTGCCAGCAGCTGGGGGACAGGGGGAAGTGAAAAACTGTTTTTT. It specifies CASSWGTGGSEKLFF.

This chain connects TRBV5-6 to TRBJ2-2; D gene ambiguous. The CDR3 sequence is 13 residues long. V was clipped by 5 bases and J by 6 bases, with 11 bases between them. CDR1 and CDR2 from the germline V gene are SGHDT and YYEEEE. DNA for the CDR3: TGTGCCAGCAGGTTCTCGCAAGCCGGGGAGCTGTTTTTT. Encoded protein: CASRFSQAGELFF.

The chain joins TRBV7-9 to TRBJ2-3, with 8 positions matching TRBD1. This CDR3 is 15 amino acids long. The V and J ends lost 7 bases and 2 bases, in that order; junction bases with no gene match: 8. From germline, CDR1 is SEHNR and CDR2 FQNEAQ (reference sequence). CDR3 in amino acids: CASKRGQEVTDTQYF. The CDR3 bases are TGTGCCAGCAAAAGGGGACAGGAGGTCACAGATACGCAGTATTTT.